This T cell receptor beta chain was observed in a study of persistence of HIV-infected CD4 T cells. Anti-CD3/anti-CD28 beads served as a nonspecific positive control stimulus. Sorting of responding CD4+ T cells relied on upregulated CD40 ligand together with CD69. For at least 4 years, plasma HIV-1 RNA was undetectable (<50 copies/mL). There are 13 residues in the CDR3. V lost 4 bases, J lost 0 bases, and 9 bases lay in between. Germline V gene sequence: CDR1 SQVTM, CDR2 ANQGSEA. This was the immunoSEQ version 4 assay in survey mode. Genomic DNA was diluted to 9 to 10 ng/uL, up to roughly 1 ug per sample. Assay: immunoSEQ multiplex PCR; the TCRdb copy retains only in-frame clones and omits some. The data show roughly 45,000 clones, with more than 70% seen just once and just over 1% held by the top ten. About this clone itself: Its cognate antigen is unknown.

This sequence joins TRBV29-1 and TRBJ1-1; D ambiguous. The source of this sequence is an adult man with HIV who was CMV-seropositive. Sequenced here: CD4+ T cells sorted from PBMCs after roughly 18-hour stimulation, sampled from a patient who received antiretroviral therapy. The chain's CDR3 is CSVVGPMNTEAFF. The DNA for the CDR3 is TGCAGCGTTGTAGGACCGATGAACACTGAAGCTTTCTTT.